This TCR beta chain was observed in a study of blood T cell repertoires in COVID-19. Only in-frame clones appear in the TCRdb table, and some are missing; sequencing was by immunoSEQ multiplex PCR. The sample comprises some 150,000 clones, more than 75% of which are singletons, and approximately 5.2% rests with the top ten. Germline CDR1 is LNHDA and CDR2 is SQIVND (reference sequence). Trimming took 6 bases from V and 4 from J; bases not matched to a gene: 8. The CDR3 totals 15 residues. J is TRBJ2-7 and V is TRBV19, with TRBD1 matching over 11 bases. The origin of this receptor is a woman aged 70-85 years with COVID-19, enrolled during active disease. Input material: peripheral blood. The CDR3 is CASRISGQGDYEQYF. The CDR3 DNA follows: TGTGCCAGTAGGATTTCGGGACAGGGGGATTACGAGCAGTACTTC.